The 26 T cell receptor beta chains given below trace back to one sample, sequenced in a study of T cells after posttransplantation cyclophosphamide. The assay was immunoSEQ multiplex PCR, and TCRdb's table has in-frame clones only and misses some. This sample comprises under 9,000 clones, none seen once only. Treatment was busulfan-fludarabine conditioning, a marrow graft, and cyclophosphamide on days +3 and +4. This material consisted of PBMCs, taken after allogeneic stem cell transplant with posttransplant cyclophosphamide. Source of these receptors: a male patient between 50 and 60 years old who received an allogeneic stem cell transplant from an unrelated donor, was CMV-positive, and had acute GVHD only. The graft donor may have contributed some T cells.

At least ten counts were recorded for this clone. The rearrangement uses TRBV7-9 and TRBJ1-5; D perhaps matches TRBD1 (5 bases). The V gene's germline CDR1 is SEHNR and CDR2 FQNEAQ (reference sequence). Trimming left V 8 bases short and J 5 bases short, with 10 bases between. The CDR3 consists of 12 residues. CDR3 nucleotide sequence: TGTGCCAGCTGCGCACAGGATCAGCCCCAGCATTTT. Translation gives CASCAQDQPQHF.

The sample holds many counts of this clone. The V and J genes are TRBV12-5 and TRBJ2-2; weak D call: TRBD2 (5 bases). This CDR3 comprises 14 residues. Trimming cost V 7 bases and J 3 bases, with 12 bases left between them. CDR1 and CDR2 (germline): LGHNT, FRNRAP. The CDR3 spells CASASERDTGELFF. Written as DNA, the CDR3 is TGTGCTAGTGCGAGCGAGAGGGACACCGGGGAGCTGTTTTTT. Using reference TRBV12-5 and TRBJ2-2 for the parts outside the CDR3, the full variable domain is DARVTQTPRHKVTEMGQEVTMRCQPILGHNTVFWYRQTMMQGLELLAYFRNRAPLDDSGMPKDRFSAEMPDATLATLKIQPSEPRDSAVYFCASASERDTGELFFGEGSRLTVL.

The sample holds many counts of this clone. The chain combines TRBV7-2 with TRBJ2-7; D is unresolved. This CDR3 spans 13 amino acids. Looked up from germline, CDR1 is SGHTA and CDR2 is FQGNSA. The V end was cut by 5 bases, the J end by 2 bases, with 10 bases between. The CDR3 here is CASSRSGPYEQYF. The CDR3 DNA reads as TGTGCCAGCAGCCGATCGGGTCCCTACGAGCAGTACTTC.

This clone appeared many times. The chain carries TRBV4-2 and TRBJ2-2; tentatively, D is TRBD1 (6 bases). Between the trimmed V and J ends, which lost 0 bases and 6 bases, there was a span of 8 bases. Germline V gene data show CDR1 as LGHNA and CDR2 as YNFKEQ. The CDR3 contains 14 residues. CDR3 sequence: CASSQDRGSGELFF. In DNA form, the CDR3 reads TGTGCCAGCAGCCAAGATAGGGGGTCCGGGGAGCTGTTTTTT.

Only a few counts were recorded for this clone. The CDR3 region is CASSSREGSEKLFF. Written as DNA, the CDR3 is TGTGCCAGCAGCTCCAGGGAGGGGAGTGAAAAACTGTTTTTT. The chain recombines TRBV7-8 with TRBJ1-4; D is perhaps TRBD1 (5 bases). Germline CDR1 is SGHVS and CDR2 is FQNEAQ. Trimming left V 4 bases short and J 7 bases short, with 13 bases between. The CDR3 has 14 amino acids. Filled out from reference TRBV7-8 and TRBJ1-4, the complete variable domain reads GAGVSQSPRYKVAKRGQDVALRCDPISGHVSLFWYQQALGQGPEFLTYFQNEAQLDKSGLPSDRFFAERPEGSVSTLKIQRTQQEDSAVYLCASSSREGSEKLFFGSGTQLSVL.

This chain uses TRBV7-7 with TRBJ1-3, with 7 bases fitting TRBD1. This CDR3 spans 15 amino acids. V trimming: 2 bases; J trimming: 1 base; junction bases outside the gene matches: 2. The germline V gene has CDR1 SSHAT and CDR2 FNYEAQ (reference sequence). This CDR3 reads CASSLNRGSGNTIYF. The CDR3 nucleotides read TGTGCCAGCAGCTTAAACAGGGGATCTGGAAACACCATATATTTT.

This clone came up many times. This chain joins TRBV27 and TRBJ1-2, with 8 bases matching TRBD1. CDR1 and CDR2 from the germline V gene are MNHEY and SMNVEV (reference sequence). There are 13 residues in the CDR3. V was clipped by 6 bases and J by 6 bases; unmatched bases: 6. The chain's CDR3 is CASSRTGTDGYTF. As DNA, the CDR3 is TGTGCCAGCAGCAGGACAGGGACAGATGGCTACACCTTC.

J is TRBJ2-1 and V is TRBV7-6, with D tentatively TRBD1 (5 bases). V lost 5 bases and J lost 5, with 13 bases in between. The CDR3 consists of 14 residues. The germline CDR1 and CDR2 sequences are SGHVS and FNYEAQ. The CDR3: CASSLGDSNNEQFF. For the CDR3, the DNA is TGTGCCAGCAGCCTCGGCGACAGCAACAATGAGCAGTTCTTC.

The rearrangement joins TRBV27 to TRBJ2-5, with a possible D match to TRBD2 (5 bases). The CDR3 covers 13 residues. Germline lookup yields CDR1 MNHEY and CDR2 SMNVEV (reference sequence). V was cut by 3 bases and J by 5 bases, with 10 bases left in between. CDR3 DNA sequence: TGTGCCAGCAGTTTTTCTCCGGGGGAGACCCAGTACTTC. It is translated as CASSFSPGETQYF.

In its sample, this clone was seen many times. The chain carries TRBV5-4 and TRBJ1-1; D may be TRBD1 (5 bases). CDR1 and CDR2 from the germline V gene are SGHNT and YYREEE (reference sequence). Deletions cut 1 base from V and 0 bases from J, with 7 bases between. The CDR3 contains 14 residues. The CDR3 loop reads CASSLRQLNTEAFF. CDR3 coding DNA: TGTGCCAGCAGCTTGAGACAGTTGAACACTGAAGCTTTCTTT.

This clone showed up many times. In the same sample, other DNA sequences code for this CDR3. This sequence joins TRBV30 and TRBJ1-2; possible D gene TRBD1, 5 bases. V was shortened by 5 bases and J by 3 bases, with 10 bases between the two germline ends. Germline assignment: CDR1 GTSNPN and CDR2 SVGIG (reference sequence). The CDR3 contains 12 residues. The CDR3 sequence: CAWEGGDYGYTF. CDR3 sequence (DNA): TGTGCCTGGGAGGGAGGGGACTATGGCTACACCTTC.

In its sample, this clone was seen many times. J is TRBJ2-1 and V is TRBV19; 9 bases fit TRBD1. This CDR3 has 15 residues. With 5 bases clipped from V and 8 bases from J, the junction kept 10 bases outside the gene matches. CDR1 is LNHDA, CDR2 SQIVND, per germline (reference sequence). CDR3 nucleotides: TGTGCCAGTAGTCCCTCCGGGACAGGGTTTCATGAGCAGTTCTTC. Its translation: CASSPSGTGFHEQFF.

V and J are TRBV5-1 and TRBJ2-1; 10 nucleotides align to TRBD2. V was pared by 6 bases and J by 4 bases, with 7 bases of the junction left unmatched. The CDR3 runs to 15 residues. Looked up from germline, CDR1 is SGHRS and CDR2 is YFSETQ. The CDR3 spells CASILLAGGYNEQFF. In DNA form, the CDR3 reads TGCGCCAGCATCCTATTAGCGGGAGGTTACAATGAGCAGTTCTTC.

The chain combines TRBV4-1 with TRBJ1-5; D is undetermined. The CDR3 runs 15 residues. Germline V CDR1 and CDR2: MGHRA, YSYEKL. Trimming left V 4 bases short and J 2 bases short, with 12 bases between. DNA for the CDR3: TGCGCCAGCAGCCTGGGCCACGGTGGCAATCAGCCCCAGCATTTT. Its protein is CASSLGHGGNQPQHF.

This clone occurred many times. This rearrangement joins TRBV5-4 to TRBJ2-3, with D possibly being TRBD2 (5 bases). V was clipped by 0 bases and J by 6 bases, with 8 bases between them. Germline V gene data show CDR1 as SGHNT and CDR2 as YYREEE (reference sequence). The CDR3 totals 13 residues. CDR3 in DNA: TGTGCCAGCAGCTTGGCTAGCTCGGATACGCAGTATTTT. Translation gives CASSLASSDTQYF.

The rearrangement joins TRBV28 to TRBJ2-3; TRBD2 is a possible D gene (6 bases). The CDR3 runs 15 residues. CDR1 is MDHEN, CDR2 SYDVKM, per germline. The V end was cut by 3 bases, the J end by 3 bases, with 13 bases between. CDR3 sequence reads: CASSFSGSGTDTQYF. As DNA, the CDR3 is TGTGCCAGCAGTTTCTCAGGGAGCGGGACAGATACGCAGTATTTT.

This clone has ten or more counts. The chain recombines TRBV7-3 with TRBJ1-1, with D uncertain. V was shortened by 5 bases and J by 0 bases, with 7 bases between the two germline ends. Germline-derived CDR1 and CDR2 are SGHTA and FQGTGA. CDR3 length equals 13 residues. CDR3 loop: CASSKTLNTEAFF. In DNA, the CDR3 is TGTGCCAGCAGCAAGACATTGAACACTGAAGCTTTCTTT.

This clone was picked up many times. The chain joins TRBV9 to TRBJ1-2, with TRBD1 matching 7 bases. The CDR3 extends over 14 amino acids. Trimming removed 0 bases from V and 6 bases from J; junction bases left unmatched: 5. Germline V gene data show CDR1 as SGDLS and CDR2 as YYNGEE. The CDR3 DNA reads TGTGCCAGCAGCGTAGACACAGGGGTTGATGGCTACACCTTC. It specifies CASSVDTGVDGYTF.

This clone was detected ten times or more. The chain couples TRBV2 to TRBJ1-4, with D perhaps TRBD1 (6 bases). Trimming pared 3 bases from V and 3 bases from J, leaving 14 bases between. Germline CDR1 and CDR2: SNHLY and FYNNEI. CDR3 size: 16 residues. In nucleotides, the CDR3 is TGTGCCAGCAGTGAGGGTTGGACAGCGGCTAATGAAAAACTGTTTTTT. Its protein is CASSEGWTAANEKLFF.

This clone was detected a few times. CDR3 in DNA: TGTGCCAGCAGCACCCGGGACAGGCTTACCCCCGAGCAGTACTTC. It codes for CASSTRDRLTPEQYF. The V and J genes are TRBV11-3 and TRBJ2-7; 8 bases match TRBD1. With 5 bases clipped from V and 6 bases from J, the junction kept 12 bases outside the gene matches. The CDR3 is made up of 15 amino acids. Per germline, CDR1 SGHNT and CDR2 YENEEA.

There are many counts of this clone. The CDR3, as DNA: TGTGCCAGCAGCTTAATTACTAGCGGGATGGCCGGGGAGCTGTTTTTT. Residues: CASSLITSGMAGELFF. The rearrangement links TRBV7-3 to TRBJ2-2, with 10 bases aligning to TRBD2. Germline assignment: CDR1 SGHTA and CDR2 FQGTGA. The trim removed 1 base at V and 6 bases at J, leaving 5 bases unmatched. The CDR3 sequence is 16 residues long. The full variable domain, its missing parts supplied by reference TRBV7-3 and TRBJ2-2, is GAGVSQTPSNKVTEKGKYVELRCDPISGHTALYWYRQSLGQGPEFLIYFQGTGAADDSGLPNDRFFAVRPEGSVSTLKIQRTERGDSAVYLCASSLITSGMAGELFFGEGSRLTVL.

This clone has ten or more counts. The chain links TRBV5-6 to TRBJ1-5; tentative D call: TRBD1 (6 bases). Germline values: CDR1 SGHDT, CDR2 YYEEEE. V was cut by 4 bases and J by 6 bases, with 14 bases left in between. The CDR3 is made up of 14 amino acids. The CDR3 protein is CASSTGQRGQPQHF. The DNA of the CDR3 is TGTGCCAGCAGCACCGGACAGAGGGGTCAGCCCCAGCATTTT.

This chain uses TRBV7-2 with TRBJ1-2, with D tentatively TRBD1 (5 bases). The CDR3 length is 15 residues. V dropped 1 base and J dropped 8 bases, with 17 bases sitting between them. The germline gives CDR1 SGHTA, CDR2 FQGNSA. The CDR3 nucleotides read TGTGCCAGCAGCTTAGGGGACGGGACTATTGGGGGCTACACCTTC. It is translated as CASSLGDGTIGGYTF.

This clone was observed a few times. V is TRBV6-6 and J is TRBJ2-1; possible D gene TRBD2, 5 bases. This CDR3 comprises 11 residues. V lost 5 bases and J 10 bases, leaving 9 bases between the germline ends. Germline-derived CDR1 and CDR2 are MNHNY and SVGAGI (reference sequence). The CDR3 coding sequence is TGTGCCAGCAGTATAACTAGGGAGCAGTTCTTC. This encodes CASSITREQFF.

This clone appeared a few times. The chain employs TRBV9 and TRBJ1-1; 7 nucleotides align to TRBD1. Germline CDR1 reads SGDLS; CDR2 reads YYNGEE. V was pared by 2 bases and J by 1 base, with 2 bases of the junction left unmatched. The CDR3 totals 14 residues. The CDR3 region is CASSVSGGNTEAFF. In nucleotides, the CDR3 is TGTGCCAGCAGCGTTTCAGGGGGGAACACTGAAGCTTTCTTT. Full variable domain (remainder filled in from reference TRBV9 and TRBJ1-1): DSGVTQTPKHLITATGQRVTLRCSPRSGDLSVYWYQQSLDQGLQFLIQYYNGEERAKGNILERFSAQQFPDLHSELNLSSLELGDSALYFCASSVSGGNTEAFFGQGTRLTVV.

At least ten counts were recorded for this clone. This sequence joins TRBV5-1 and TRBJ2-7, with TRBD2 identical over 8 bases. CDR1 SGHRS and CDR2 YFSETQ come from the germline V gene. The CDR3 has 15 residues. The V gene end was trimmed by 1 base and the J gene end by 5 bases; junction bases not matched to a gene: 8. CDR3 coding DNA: TGCGCCAGCAGCTTGATAAGCGGGAGCAGCCACGAGCAGTACTTC. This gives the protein CASSLISGSSHEQYF. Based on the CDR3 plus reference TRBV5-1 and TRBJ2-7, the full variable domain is KAGVTQTPRYLIKTRGQQVTLSCSPISGHRSVSWYQQTPGQGLQFLFEYFSETQRNKGNFPGRFSGRQFSNSRSEMNVSTLELGDSALYLCASSLISGSSHEQYFGPGTRLTVT.